This TCR beta chain stems from a study of cytomegalovirus exposure and HLA in healthy donors. Background on the study: The same platform was used for the roughly 130 validation repertoires as for the 600 to 700 first-cohort repertoires, as reported in a later analysis.

Findings and caveats of the study: Reports showed the classifier diagnosing cytomegalovirus status with high specificity and sensitivity. Altogether, 164 TCR beta chains were recorded as cytomegalovirus-associated.

The CDR3 is 15 amino acids. Germline CDR1 reads SGHNT; CDR2 reads YYREEE (reference sequence). The V end lost 0 bases, the J end lost 5 bases, and 13 bases lay between the germline ends. Separate from the roughly 670-subject first cohort, the approximately 120-subject validation cohort was the one that the donors belonged to. A note on this clone: Its antigen is still unknown.

Libraries were prepared by immunoSEQ multiplex PCR; TCRdb keeps only in-frame clonotypes and omits some of them. The table includes a few hundred thousand clones, 86% detected once. The rearrangement links TRBV5-4 to TRBJ2-3; tentative D call: TRBD2 (6 bases). This sequence originates from a woman between 18 and 30 years old in good health and CMV-seronegative. Sample: PBMCs. DNA for the CDR3: TGTGCCAGCAGCTTGGAAGGAGGGTCAGGAGATACGCAGTATTTT. It translates to CASSLEGGSGDTQYF.